The clone carrying this T cell receptor beta chain was detected many times. Its antigen is not identified. Each cDNA molecule carried a unique molecular identifier. TCRdb reprocessed the 5' RACE reads with MiXCR, giving one entry per CDR3 protein. The data contain about 100,000 distinct CDR3 sequences, about 12% of them singletons. This entry belongs to a study of early T cells in non-severe SARS-CoV-2 infection. Study information: Unsorted whole-blood RNA was sequenced in bulk, leaving chains unpaired.

Overall study findings and caveats: Matching results from VDJdb favored anti-spike CD8 responses, leaving private and CD4 specificities undetected.

This CDR3 region has 16 residues. CDR1 is MNHEY and CDR2 is SVGEGT in the germline V gene. After removal of 6 bases from V and 10 bases from J, the junction contained 13 bases not matched to a gene. The sequencing sample was made of whole blood. The V and J genes are TRBV6-2 or TRBV6-3 and TRBJ2-1; TRBD1 aligns across 12 bases. The source is an adult who was a healthcare worker with PCR-confirmed SARS-CoV-2 infection or an uninfected control (not recorded which). CDR3 DNA sequence: TGTGCCAGCAGCCAGGACCGGGACAGGGGGCCGGGGGAGCAGTTCTTC. It translates to CASSQDRDRGPGEQFF.